The 15 T cell receptor beta chains below were found in one sample sequenced in a study of T cells in Graves' hyperthyroidism and ophthalmopathy. The CDR3 regions of TCR beta were amplified from RNA transcripts. The HTBI primer set drove a first-round RT-PCR of the TCR CDR3. TCRdb called the multiplex PCR reads again in MiXCR, with one record for every CDR3 protein. Found here are around 580,000 distinct CDR3 sequences, around 17% of them singletons; the top ten hold under 20%. The source material was blood. These receptor sequences come from a woman aged 18-29 years with Graves' hyperthyroidism.

This sequence joins TRBV20-1 and TRBJ1-2; D is unclear. The germline V gene encodes CDR1 DFQATT and CDR2 SNEGSKA (reference sequence). V was clipped by 7 bases and J by 8 bases, with 26 bases between them. This CDR3 comprises 15 residues. The DNA of the CDR3 is TGCAGTGGAATCGGGGATTGGCCCCTATCTACGGGCTACACCTTC. Translated, it gives CSGIGDWPLSTGYTF.

The chain has TRBV12-3 or TRBV12-4 and TRBJ2-6; D call uncertain. This CDR3 is built from 14 residues. Deletions cut 3 bases from V and 1 base from J, with 4 bases between. This CDR3 reads CASSFTSGANVLTF. The CDR3 coding sequence is TGTGCCAGCAGTTTCACTTCTGGGGCCAACGTCCTGACTTTC.

This clonotype was picked up many times. This chain links TRBV15 with TRBJ2-3; a weak D match, TRBD2 (6 bases). V shed 0 bases and J shed 0 bases, with 7 bases lying between them. The length of the CDR3 is 15 residues. Germline CDR1 LNHNV, CDR2 YYDKDF (reference sequence). The CDR3 is CATSRDGTSTDTQYF. The CDR3 nucleotides are TGTGCCACCAGCAGAGACGGGACTAGCACAGATACGCAGTATTTT.

This clonotype was recorded once. The rearrangement links TRBV4-1 to TRBJ1-5; D is uncertain. V lost 3 bases, J lost 0 bases, and 9 bases lay in between. Germline V gene lookup returns CDR1 MGHRA and CDR2 YSYEKL. This CDR3 contains 15 residues. CDR3 region: CASSQWRDSNQPQHF. Written as DNA, the CDR3 is TGCGCCAGCAGCCAGTGGCGGGATAGCAATCAGCCCCAGCATTTT.

This clonotype was recorded many times. The chain has TRBV5-1 and TRBJ2-1, with TRBD1 as a possible D gene (5 bases). Trimming pared 0 bases from V and 6 bases from J, leaving 10 bases between. The CDR3 has 14 amino acids. CDR1 is SGHRS and CDR2 is YFSETQ in the germline V gene. The CDR3 nucleotides are TGCGCCAGCAGCTTGGACAGGACCGGCAATGAGCAGTTCTTC. Amino acids: CASSLDRTGNEQFF. The full variable domain, completed using reference TRBV5-1 and TRBJ2-1, is KAGVTQTPRYLIKTRGQQVTLSCSPISGHRSVSWYQQTPGQGLQFLFEYFSETQRNKGNFPGRFSGRQFSNSRSEMNVSTLELGDSALYLCASSLDRTGNEQFFGPGTRLTVL.

Many counts were recorded for this clonotype. V gene TRBV7-9 combines with J gene TRBJ2-5, with a tentative D call TRBD2 (5 bases). The length of the CDR3 is 15 residues. Germline CDR1 and CDR2: SEHNR and FQNEAQ (reference sequence). The V end was cut by 0 bases, the J end by 5 bases, with 13 bases between. CDR3 residues: CASSLALGDQETQYF. The CDR3 DNA sequence: TGTGCCAGCAGCTTAGCACTAGGAGATCAGGAGACCCAGTACTTC.

At least ten counts were recorded for this clonotype. Here the CDR3 DNA reads TGTGCCAGCAGGAGGGGTAGCGGGAGAGGAAATGAGCAGTTCTTC. Translated: CASRRGSGRGNEQFF. The chain combines TRBV7-2 with TRBJ2-1, with 9 bases fitting TRBD2. V lost 6 bases to trimming and J lost 7 bases; unmatched junction nucleotides: 10. The CDR3 spans 15 residues. CDR1 and CDR2 (germline): SGHTA, FQGNSA.

This clonotype was counted between two and nine times. The chain uses TRBV4-1 and TRBJ2-7; D is possibly TRBD1 (5 bases). The CDR3 totals 15 residues. Germline V gives CDR1 MGHRA, CDR2 YSYEKL. V shed 2 bases and J shed 2 bases, with 13 bases lying between them. The CDR3 region has the DNA TGCGCCAGCAGCCAAAATATTCGGACACCCTACGAGCAGTACTTC. It specifies CASSQNIRTPYEQYF.

This clonotype was found many times. This chain joins TRBV7-9 and TRBJ2-5, with 14 bases lining up with TRBD2. This CDR3 has 17 residues. Germline CDR1 reads SEHNR; CDR2 reads FQNEAQ (reference sequence). The V gene end was trimmed by 6 bases and the J gene end by 4 bases; junction bases not matched to a gene: 10. The CDR3 sequence: CASRSNLGTSGRETQYF. In nucleotides, the CDR3 is TGTGCCAGCAGGTCCAACCTGGGGACTAGCGGGAGAGAGACCCAGTACTTC.

The chain recombines TRBV2 with TRBJ2-7; 12 bases are a match to TRBD2. The germline CDR1 and CDR2 sequences are SNHLY and FYNNEI. The junction had 13 bases not matched to a gene; V was cut back by 3 bases and J by 1 base. The length of the CDR3 is 19 residues. DNA for the CDR3: TGTGCCAGCAGTGATCCCCTAGCGGGAGGGCAGACAACGTCCTACGAGCAGTACTTC. Its translation: CASSDPLAGGQTTSYEQYF.

This clonotype was counted at least ten times. The rearrangement joins TRBV20-1 to TRBJ2-5; unclear D gene. Germline V gene sequence: CDR1 DFQATT, CDR2 SNEGSKA (reference sequence). Trimming took 0 bases from V and 2 from J, leaving 13 bases between them. This CDR3 spans 15 amino acids. This CDR3 is CSARDPARVQETQYF. The CDR3 nucleotides read TGCAGTGCTAGAGACCCAGCCCGGGTACAAGAGACCCAGTACTTC.

There are many counts of this clonotype. CDR3 sequence: CSAWTGDTEAFF. The CDR3 nucleotides read TGCAGTGCGTGGACAGGGGACACTGAAGCTTTCTTT. This chain uses TRBV20-1 with TRBJ1-1; 9 bases are a match to TRBD1. The V gene end was trimmed by 6 bases and the J gene end by 3 bases; junction bases not matched to a gene: 2. CDR1 is DFQATT and CDR2 is SNEGSKA in the germline V gene (reference sequence). The CDR3 sequence is 12 residues long.

This clonotype was seen many times. The chain combines TRBV12-3 or TRBV12-4 with TRBJ2-7; the D gene is possibly TRBD1 (5 bases). Trimming stripped 2 bases from V and 9 bases from J, with 32 bases between. This CDR3 is 19 amino acids long. The CDR3 protein is CASSLKVDSQGLTLRGQYF. Here the CDR3 DNA reads TGTGCCAGCAGTTTAAAAGTGGATAGCCAGGGCTTGACCCTACGAGGGCAGTACTTC.

This clonotype was detected ten times or more. The genes are TRBV6-2 or TRBV6-3 and TRBJ1-5; 7 bases are shared with TRBD1. The J segment lost 5 bases and the V segment lost 5 bases, leaving 9 bases of the junction unmatched. CDR3 size: 15 residues. Germline V gene sequence: CDR1 MNHEY, CDR2 SVGEGT. CDR3 in amino acids: CASSPWGQTYQPQHF. In nucleotides, the CDR3 is TGTGCCAGCAGTCCCTGGGGACAGACATATCAGCCCCAGCATTTT.

The table lists this clonotype with a few counts. This rearrangement joins TRBV20-1 to TRBJ1-1; possible D gene TRBD1, 5 bases. This CDR3 region has 15 residues. In germline, CDR1 is DFQATT, CDR2 SNEGSKA (reference sequence). The V end lost 0 bases, the J end lost 4 bases, and 15 bases lay between the germline ends. CDR3 residues: CSARERQGGPTEAFF. The CDR3 DNA sequence: TGCAGTGCTAGAGAGCGGCAGGGAGGACCCACTGAAGCTTTCTTT.